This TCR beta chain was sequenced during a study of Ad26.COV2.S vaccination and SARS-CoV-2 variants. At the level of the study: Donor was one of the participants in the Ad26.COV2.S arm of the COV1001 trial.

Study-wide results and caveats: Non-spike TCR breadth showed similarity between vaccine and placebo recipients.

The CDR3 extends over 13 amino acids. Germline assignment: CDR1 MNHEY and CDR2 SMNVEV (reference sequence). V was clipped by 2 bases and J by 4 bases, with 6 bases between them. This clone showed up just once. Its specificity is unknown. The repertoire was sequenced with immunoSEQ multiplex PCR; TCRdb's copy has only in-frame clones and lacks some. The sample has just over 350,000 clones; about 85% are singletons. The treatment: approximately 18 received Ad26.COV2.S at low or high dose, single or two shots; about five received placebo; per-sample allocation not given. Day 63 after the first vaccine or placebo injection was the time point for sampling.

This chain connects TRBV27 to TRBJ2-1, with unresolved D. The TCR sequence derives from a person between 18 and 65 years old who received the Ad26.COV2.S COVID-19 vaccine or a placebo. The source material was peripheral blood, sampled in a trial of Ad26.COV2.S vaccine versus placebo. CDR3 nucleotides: TGTGCCAGCAGTTTAGCTAGGTACAATGAGCAGTTCTTC. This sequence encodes CASSLARYNEQFF.